This T cell receptor beta chain appears in the sequencing data of a study of CD8+ T cells in alopecia areata. Regarding the study as a whole: It was lesional scalp, especially alopecia totalis/universalis, that showed higher clonality than normal scalp.

Germline V gene lookup returns CDR1 MDHEN and CDR2 SYDVKM. V was pared by 4 bases and J by 4 bases, with 11 bases between. The CDR3 totals 13 residues. cDNA prepared by RNA extraction and subsequent reverse transcription served as the template for sequencing. The data were produced by immunoSEQ multiplex PCR, yet TCRdb's version contains in-frame clones alone and is incomplete. This sample has about 64,000 clones, with around 44% found just once. Peripheral blood and lesional scalp punch biopsies came from alopecia areata patients. Details on this clone: The antigen remains undetermined.

This receptor was taken from a human donor with alopecia areata. J is TRBJ2-7 and V is TRBV28; D might be TRBD1 (6 bases). The material sequenced was NKG2D-low CD8+ T cells sorted from blood. Written as DNA, the CDR3 is TGTGCCAGCAGTTACGGGACAACATACGAGCAGTACTTC. It yields the protein CASSYGTTYEQYF.